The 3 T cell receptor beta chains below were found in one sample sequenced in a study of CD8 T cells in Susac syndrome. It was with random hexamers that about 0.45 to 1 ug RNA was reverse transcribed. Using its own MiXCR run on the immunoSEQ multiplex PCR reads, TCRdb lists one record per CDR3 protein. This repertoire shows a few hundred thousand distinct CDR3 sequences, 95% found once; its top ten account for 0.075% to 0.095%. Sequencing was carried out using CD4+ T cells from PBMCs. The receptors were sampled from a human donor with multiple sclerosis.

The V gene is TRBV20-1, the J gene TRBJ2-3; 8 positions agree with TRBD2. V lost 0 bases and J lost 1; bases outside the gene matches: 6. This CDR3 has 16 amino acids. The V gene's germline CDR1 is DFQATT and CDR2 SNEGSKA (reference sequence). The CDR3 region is CSARDPASGRTDTQYF. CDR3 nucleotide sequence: TGCAGTGCTAGAGATCCAGCTAGCGGGCGCACAGATACGCAGTATTTT.

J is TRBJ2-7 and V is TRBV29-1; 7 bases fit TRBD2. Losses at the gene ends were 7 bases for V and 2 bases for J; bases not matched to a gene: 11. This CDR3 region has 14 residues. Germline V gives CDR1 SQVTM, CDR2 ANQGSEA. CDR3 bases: TGCAGCGCCGGCGGAGCGGGGCCTACCTACGAGCAGTACTTC. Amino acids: CSAGGAGPTYEQYF.

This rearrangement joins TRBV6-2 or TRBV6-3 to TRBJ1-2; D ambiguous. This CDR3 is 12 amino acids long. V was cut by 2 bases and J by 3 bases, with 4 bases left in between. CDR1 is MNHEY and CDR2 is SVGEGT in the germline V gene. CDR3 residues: CASSYEYYGYTF. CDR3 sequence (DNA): TGTGCCAGCAGTTACGAATACTATGGCTACACCTTC.